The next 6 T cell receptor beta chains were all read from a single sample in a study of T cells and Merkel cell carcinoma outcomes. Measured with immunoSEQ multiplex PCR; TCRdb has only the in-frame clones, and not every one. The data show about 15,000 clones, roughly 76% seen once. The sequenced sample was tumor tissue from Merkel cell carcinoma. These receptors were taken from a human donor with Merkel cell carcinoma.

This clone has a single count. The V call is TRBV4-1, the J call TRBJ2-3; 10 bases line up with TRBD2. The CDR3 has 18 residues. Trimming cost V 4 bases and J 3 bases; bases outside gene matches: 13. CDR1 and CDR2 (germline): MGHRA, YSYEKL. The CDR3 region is CASSPLLPLAGDTDTQYF. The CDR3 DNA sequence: TGCGCCAGCAGCCCGCTCCTGCCCCTAGCGGGAGATACAGATACGCAGTATTTT.

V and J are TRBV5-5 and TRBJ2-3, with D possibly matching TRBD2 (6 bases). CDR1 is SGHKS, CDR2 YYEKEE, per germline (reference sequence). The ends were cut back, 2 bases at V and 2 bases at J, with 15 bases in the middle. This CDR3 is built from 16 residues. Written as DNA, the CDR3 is TGTGCCAGCAGCTTTACGCGGGACTCCCTCACAGATACGCAGTATTTT. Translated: CASSFTRDSLTDTQYF.

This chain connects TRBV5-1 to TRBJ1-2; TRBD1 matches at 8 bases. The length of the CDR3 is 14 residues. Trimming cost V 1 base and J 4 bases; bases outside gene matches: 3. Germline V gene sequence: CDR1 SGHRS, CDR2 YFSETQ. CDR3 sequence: CASSLLTGGYGYTF. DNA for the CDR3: TGCGCCAGCAGCTTGTTAACAGGGGGCTATGGCTACACCTTC.

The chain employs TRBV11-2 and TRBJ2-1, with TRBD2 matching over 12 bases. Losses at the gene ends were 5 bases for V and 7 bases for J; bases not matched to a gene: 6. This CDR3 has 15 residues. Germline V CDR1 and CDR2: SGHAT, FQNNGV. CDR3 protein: CASSPGTSGLNEQFF. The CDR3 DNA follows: TGTGCCAGCAGCCCAGGGACTAGCGGGCTGAATGAGCAGTTCTTC.

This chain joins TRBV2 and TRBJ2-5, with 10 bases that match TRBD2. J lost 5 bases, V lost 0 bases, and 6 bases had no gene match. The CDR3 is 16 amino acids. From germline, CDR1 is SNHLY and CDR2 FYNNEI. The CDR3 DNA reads TGTGCCAGCAGTGAAGCCCTAGCGGGGGAAGTGGAGACCCAGTACTTC. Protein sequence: CASSEALAGEVETQYF.

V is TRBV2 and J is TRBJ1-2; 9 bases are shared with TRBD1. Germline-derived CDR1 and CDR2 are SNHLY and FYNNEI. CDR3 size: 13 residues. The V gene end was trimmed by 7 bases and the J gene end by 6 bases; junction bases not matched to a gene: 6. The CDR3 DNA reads TGTGCCAGCACAGGGACAGGGCTGCATGGCTACACCTTC. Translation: CASTGTGLHGYTF.